The 30 T cell receptor beta chains in this list originate from one sample, sequenced in a study of cytomegalovirus exposure and HLA in healthy donors. Primers: 60 Vbeta forward and 13 Jbeta reverse. Sequencing was performed with immunoSEQ multiplex PCR; in TCRdb, only in-frame clones are kept and a portion is missing. The sample lists some 150,000 clones; over 75% were seen once. The sample was PBMCs. The receptors come from a man aged 25 to 40 in good health and CMV-seropositive.

This rearrangement joins TRBV7-9 to TRBJ1-4; tentative D call: TRBD1 (6 bases). Deletions cut 5 bases from V and 4 bases from J, with 11 bases between. The CDR3 consists of 14 residues. CDR1 and CDR2 (germline): SEHNR, FQNEAQ (reference sequence). DNA for the CDR3: TGTGCCAGCAGCGCGGACAGTCTTAATGAAAAACTGTTTTTT. Translating gives CASSADSLNEKLFF. The whole variable domain, filled in from reference TRBV7-9 and TRBJ1-4, reads DTGVSQNPRHKITKRGQNVTFRCDPISEHNRLYWYRQTLGQGPEFLTYFQNEAQLEKSRLLSDRFSAERPKGSFSTLEIQRTEQGDSAMYLCASSADSLNEKLFFGSGTQLSVL.

Only a few counts were recorded for this clone. The J gene is TRBJ1-4, the V gene TRBV7-2, with 7 nucleotides matching TRBD1. V trimming: 1 base; J trimming: 2 bases; junction bases outside the gene matches: 10. The CDR3 is made up of 18 amino acids. Germline CDR1 and CDR2: SGHTA and FQGNSA. The CDR3 bases are TGTGCCAGCAGCTTAGGAGACTACAGGGGTAGCACTAATGAAAAACTGTTTTTT. Translation gives CASSLGDYRGSTNEKLFF.

Only a few counts were recorded for this clone. The rearrangement joins TRBV19 to TRBJ2-1, with 8 bases that match TRBD2. CDR3 length: 16 residues. With 4 bases clipped from V and 2 bases from J, the junction kept 7 bases outside the gene matches. The germline V gene encodes CDR1 LNHDA and CDR2 SQIVND (reference sequence). DNA for the CDR3: TGTGCCAGTAGTACATTAGCGGGGCCGACCTACAATGAGCAGTTCTTC. Its translation is CASSTLAGPTYNEQFF.

CDR3 nucleotide sequence: TGTGCCAGCAGTTTTGGAGGCTCCGGGAAGACCCAGTACTTC. Protein product: CASSFGGSGKTQYF. The chain has TRBV28 and TRBJ2-5, with a weak D call TRBD2 (5 bases). CDR1 and CDR2 from the germline V gene are MDHEN and SYDVKM. The CDR3 is 14 residues long. Deletions cut 3 bases from V and 6 bases from J, with 14 bases between.

In this sample, this clone turned up a few times. The V call is TRBV4-3, the J call TRBJ1-5; TRBD1 might be the D (6 bases). Germline CDR1 is LGHNA and CDR2 is YSLEER. V dropped 0 bases and J dropped 4 bases, with 13 bases sitting between them. The CDR3 has 16 residues. This CDR3 is CASSQDSGGGNQPQHF. The CDR3 DNA reads TGCGCCAGCAGCCAAGATTCTGGGGGCGGAAATCAGCCCCAGCATTTT.

The DNA for the CDR3 is TGTGCCAGCAGCTTAGATTTGAAGCAGGGAACTTACGAGCAGTACTTC. Translated: CASSLDLKQGTYEQYF. The rearrangement joins TRBV7-9 to TRBJ2-7, with D possibly being TRBD1 (5 bases). Trimming shortened V by 1 base and J by 4 bases, and 17 bases separated the two germline ends. This CDR3 region has 16 residues. CDR1 and CDR2 from the germline V gene are SEHNR and FQNEAQ (reference sequence).

The CDR3 nucleotides read TGTGCCAGCAGCGAACTAGCGGGGACCTACGAGCAGTACTTC. Its protein is CASSELAGTYEQYF. The chain links TRBV28 to TRBJ2-7; 10 bases are shared with TRBD2. The V segment lost 6 bases and the J segment 2 bases; nucleotides outside the gene matches: 4. CDR3 length equals 14 residues. Germline values: CDR1 MDHEN, CDR2 SYDVKM.

This clone has just a few counts. This chain links TRBV7-6 with TRBJ1-1; D unresolved. The germline V gene has CDR1 SGHVS and CDR2 FNYEAQ. The ends were cut back, 1 base at V and 0 bases at J, with 9 bases in the middle. The CDR3 has 15 residues. The CDR3 sequence is CASSLGGPMNTEAFF. In DNA form, the CDR3 reads TGTGCCAGCAGCTTAGGTGGGCCTATGAACACTGAAGCTTTCTTT. The whole variable domain, filled in from reference TRBV7-6 and TRBJ1-1, reads GAGVSQSPRYKVTKRGQDVALRCDPISGHVSLYWYRQALGQGPEFLTYFNYEAQQDKSGLPNDRFSAERPEGSISTLTIQRTEQRDSAMYRCASSLGGPMNTEAFFGQGTRLTVV.

The CDR3 coding sequence is TGTGCCAGCAGCTTAGTTTTACGAGACAATGAGCAGTTCTTC. Its protein is CASSLVLRDNEQFF. This rearrangement joins TRBV5-5 to TRBJ2-1; D is undetermined. Germline V CDR1 and CDR2: SGHKS, YYEKEE (reference sequence). With 2 bases removed from V and 5 bases from J, the gap between germline ends came to 11 bases. CDR3 length equals 14 residues.

This rearrangement joins TRBV6-5 to TRBJ2-3; tentatively, D is TRBD1 (8 bases). V was trimmed by 1 base and J by 6 bases, leaving 17 bases between them. Germline V gene data show CDR1 as MNHEY and CDR2 as SVGAGI. This CDR3 comprises 16 residues. CDR3 amino acids: CASSYWAGGGGDTQYF. The CDR3 nucleotides read TGTGCCAGCAGTTACTGGGCAGGGGGCGGGGGCGATACGCAGTATTTT.

This chain joins TRBV28 and TRBJ2-4; D is possibly TRBD1 (6 bases). The CDR3 spans 15 residues. CDR1 and CDR2 (germline): MDHEN, SYDVKM. V gave up 6 bases and J gave up 2 bases, with 14 bases separating them. This CDR3 reads CASRRSGDPKNIQYF. In nucleotides, the CDR3 is TGTGCCAGCAGGCGATCAGGGGATCCCAAAAACATTCAGTACTTC.

The chain links TRBV13 to TRBJ1-4, with D perhaps TRBD1 (6 bases). CDR1 and CDR2 from the germline V gene are PRHDT and FYEKMQ (reference sequence). V was clipped by 6 bases and J by 1 base, with 18 bases between them. The CDR3 consists of 17 residues. CDR3 residues: CASRPGQGRQTNEKLFF. The CDR3, as DNA: TGTGCCAGCAGACCGGGGCAGGGGCGCCAAACTAATGAAAAACTGTTTTTT.

CDR3 residues: CASSHPGAWLFF. CDR3 coding DNA: TGTGCCAGCAGTCACCCAGGGGCCTGGCTGTTTTTT. V and J are TRBV6-6 and TRBJ1-4; tentatively, D is TRBD1 (6 bases). Germline assignment: CDR1 MNHNY and CDR2 SVGAGI (reference sequence). The ends were cut back, 5 bases at V and 14 bases at J, with 15 bases in the middle. This CDR3 comprises 12 residues.

This clone was found once. V is TRBV5-1 and J is TRBJ1-2; the D is unclear. Germline V gives CDR1 SGHRS, CDR2 YFSETQ. The V end lost 1 base, the J end lost 0 bases, and 13 bases lay between the germline ends. The CDR3 covers 16 residues. CDR3 region: CASSLSNPPTNYGYTF. The CDR3 DNA is TGCGCCAGCAGCTTGAGCAATCCCCCCACTAACTATGGCTACACCTTC. The full variable domain, with the rest looked up from reference TRBV5-1 and TRBJ1-2, is KAGVTQTPRYLIKTRGQQVTLSCSPISGHRSVSWYQQTPGQGLQFLFEYFSETQRNKGNFPGRFSGRQFSNSRSEMNVSTLELGDSALYLCASSLSNPPTNYGYTFGSGTRLTVV.

The chain recombines TRBV14 with TRBJ1-1; D possibly corresponds to TRBD1 (5 bases). Germline values: CDR1 SGHDN, CDR2 FVKESK. V lost 4 bases and J 0 bases, leaving 6 bases between the germline ends. There are 13 residues in the CDR3. CDR3 nucleotides: TGTGCCAGCAGCCGGACAATGAACACTGAAGCTTTCTTT. As protein: CASSRTMNTEAFF.

Comment on this clone: This specimen includes other DNA sequences encoding the same CDR3. CDR3 nucleotides: TGCGCCAGCAGCTTGGTACAGGGCTACGAGCAGTACTTC. This gives the protein CASSLVQGYEQYF. This chain uses TRBV5-1 with TRBJ2-7; maybe TRBD1 (6 bases). The CDR3 is 13 residues long. V lost 0 bases and J lost 3, with 7 bases in between. CDR1 and CDR2 (germline): SGHRS, YFSETQ.

The chain combines TRBV6-1 with TRBJ2-7; D not certain. The CDR3 sequence is 11 residues long. The germline V and J ends were trimmed by 2 bases and 6 bases, with 5 bases remaining between them. Germline CDR1 and CDR2: MNHNS and SASEGT. The CDR3 DNA follows: TGTGCCAGCAGTGAACCGGGCGAGCAGTACTTC. This codes for CASSEPGEQYF.

The J gene is TRBJ2-2, the V gene TRBV11-2, with 9 bases matching TRBD1. Germline values: CDR1 SGHAT, CDR2 FQNNGV. The junction had 13 bases not matched to a gene; V was cut back by 5 bases and J by 6 bases. The CDR3 sequence is 17 residues long. DNA for the CDR3: TGTGCCAGCAGCGGAAAGGACAGGGGCTCAACGGCCGGGGAGCTGTTTTTT. It encodes CASSGKDRGSTAGELFF.

This sequence joins TRBV7-2 and TRBJ1-6, with a tentative D call TRBD1 (5 bases). The CDR3 length is 14 residues. V shed 5 bases and J shed 7 bases, with 12 bases lying between them. CDR1 and CDR2 (germline): SGHTA, FQGNSA. Written as DNA, the CDR3 is TGTGCCAGCAGCCCTCACGGGGGGAATTCACCCCTCCACTTT. As protein: CASSPHGGNSPLHF. The complete variable domain, with remaining parts taken from reference TRBV7-2 and TRBJ1-6, reads GAGVSQSPSNKVTEKGKDVELRCDPISGHTALYWYRQSLGQGLEFLIYFQGNSAPDKSGLPSDRFSAERTGGSVSTLTIQRTQQEDSAVYLCASSPHGGNSPLHFGNGTRLTVT.

The V call is TRBV4-2, the J call TRBJ2-7, with 8 bases aligning to TRBD2. After removal of 2 bases from V and 0 bases from J, the junction contained 9 bases not matched to a gene. The germline V gene has CDR1 LGHNA and CDR2 YNFKEQ. The CDR3 covers 17 residues. The CDR3 spells CASSQTLPREASYEQYF. For the CDR3, the DNA is TGTGCCAGCAGCCAAACCCTTCCGCGGGAGGCCTCCTACGAGCAGTACTTC.

The chain has TRBV7-2 and TRBJ1-3; no firm D call. The germline V gene has CDR1 SGHTA and CDR2 FQGNSA. Trimming left V 3 bases short and J 0 bases short, with 12 bases between. The CDR3 spans 16 residues. The CDR3 reads CASSFSGQASGNTIYF. CDR3 DNA sequence: TGTGCCAGCAGCTTTAGTGGTCAGGCCTCTGGAAACACCATATATTTT. The full variable domain, with the rest looked up from reference TRBV7-2 and TRBJ1-3, is GAGVSQSPSNKVTEKGKDVELRCDPISGHTALYWYRQSLGQGLEFLIYFQGNSAPDKSGLPSDRFSAERTGGSVSTLTIQRTQQEDSAVYLCASSFSGQASGNTIYFGEGSWLTVV.

This chain connects TRBV9 to TRBJ1-4; D remains ambiguous. CDR1 SGDLS and CDR2 YYNGEE come from the germline V gene. The germline V and J ends were trimmed by 7 bases and 3 bases, with 10 bases remaining between them. The CDR3 covers 13 residues. The chain's CDR3 is CASGGGPNEKLFF. CDR3 in DNA: TGTGCCAGCGGAGGCGGACCTAATGAAAAACTGTTTTTT.

The gene calls are TRBV2 and TRBJ2-1; 9 bases fit TRBD2. Germline-derived CDR1 and CDR2 are SNHLY and FYNNEI. CDR3 length equals 16 residues. After removal of 3 bases from V and 8 bases from J, the junction contained 11 bases not matched to a gene. The CDR3 protein is CASSEHASGDAHEQFF. The CDR3 DNA reads as TGTGCCAGCAGTGAGCATGCTAGCGGGGATGCCCATGAGCAGTTCTTC.

Details on this clone: The junction and the germline gene differ at one end; a read error may be behind it. The genes are TRBV19 and TRBJ1-1; D gene unclear. Germline CDR1 and CDR2: LNHDA and SQIVND (reference sequence). The CDR3 sequence is 17 residues long. CDR3 sequence: CASRIGRERSWDTEAFF. The CDR3 region has the DNA TGTGCCAGTAGGATAGGGAGGGAGAGAAGTTGGGACACTGAAGCTTTCTTT.

The chain joins TRBV19 to TRBJ2-1, with 7 nucleotides matching TRBD2. CDR1 is LNHDA, CDR2 SQIVND, per germline (reference sequence). V was pared by 4 bases and J by 8 bases, with 11 bases of the junction left unmatched. CDR3 size: 15 residues. CDR3 sequence: CASSTPGLPSDEQFF. The CDR3 nucleotides read TGTGCCAGTAGTACCCCGGGACTACCTAGCGATGAGCAGTTCTTC. Variable domain in full (rest from reference TRBV19 and TRBJ2-1): DGGITQSPKYLFRKEGQNVTLSCEQNLNHDAMYWYRQDPGQGLRLIYYSQIVNDFQKGDIAEGYSVSREKKESFPLTVTSAQKNPTAFYLCASSTPGLPSDEQFFGPGTRLTVL.

This chain connects TRBV10-1 to TRBJ1-3, with 9 bases identical to TRBD1. The CDR3 is made up of 15 amino acids. Germline trimming cut 6 bases from V and 4 bases from J; bases unmatched to any gene: 7. Germline lookup yields CDR1 WNHNN and CDR2 SYGVQD (reference sequence). The DNA of the CDR3 is TGCGCCAGCAGCGACGCCGGGACAGGGGGAAACACCATATATTTT. It yields the protein CASSDAGTGGNTIYF.

V is TRBV5-5 and J is TRBJ2-2, with 7 bases matching TRBD1. Germline V gene data show CDR1 as SGHKS and CDR2 as YYEKEE (reference sequence). Losses at the gene ends were 4 bases for V and 2 bases for J; bases not matched to a gene: 8. The CDR3 has 16 amino acids. The CDR3 spells CASSPDRRLNTGELFF. For the CDR3, the DNA is TGTGCCAGCAGCCCGGACAGGAGACTTAACACCGGGGAGCTGTTTTTT.

The sample holds one count of this clone. The chain uses TRBV19 and TRBJ1-5; D remains ambiguous. The germline V and J ends were trimmed by 6 bases and 0 bases, with 6 bases remaining between them. This CDR3 has 13 residues. From germline, CDR1 is LNHDA and CDR2 SQIVND (reference sequence). CDR3 nucleotide sequence: TGTGCCAGTAGCCCGTATAGCAATCAGCCCCAGCATTTT. It encodes CASSPYSNQPQHF. The whole variable domain, filled in from reference TRBV19 and TRBJ1-5, reads DGGITQSPKYLFRKEGQNVTLSCEQNLNHDAMYWYRQDPGQGLRLIYYSQIVNDFQKGDIAEGYSVSREKKESFPLTVTSAQKNPTAFYLCASSPYSNQPQHFGDGTRLSIL.

The gene calls are TRBV5-1 and TRBJ1-4; no firm D call. The V and J ends lost 3 bases and 8 bases respectively, with 17 bases between them. Germline V gene lookup returns CDR1 SGHRS and CDR2 YFSETQ. This CDR3 spans 15 amino acids. The CDR3 region is CASSYRGDGREKLFF. DNA for the CDR3: TGCGCCAGCAGCTACCGGGGAGACGGTCGCGAAAAACTGTTTTTT.

This chain connects TRBV12-5 to TRBJ2-7, with D possibly being TRBD2 (5 bases). Deletions cut 6 bases from V and 3 bases from J, with 9 bases between. This CDR3 has 12 amino acids. Germline-derived CDR1 and CDR2 are LGHNT and FRNRAP. The CDR3 loop is CASGEAVYEQYF. The CDR3 coding sequence is TGTGCTAGTGGGGAAGCGGTCTACGAGCAGTACTTC.